A selection of T cell receptor beta chains follows, all from one sample in a study of blood T cell repertoires in COVID-19. The protocol was immunoSEQ multiplex PCR, while the TCRdb copy is restricted to in-frame clones and leaves out a portion. The data contain approximately 140,000 clones, around 81% of them singletons. Sample: peripheral blood. These receptors all come from a man in his sixties with active or convalescent COVID-19. The CDR3 runs from the conserved cysteine through the conserved F or W. D genes are given only for firm matches. The listing skips clone size in some rows; elsewhere it reads once, few, many or a size class.

>TRBD1|TRBJ1-1|.|TRBV5-4
TGTGCCAGCAGCTGGGGGACAGCGAACACTGAAGCTTTCTTT
CASSWGTANTEAFF
>.|TRBJ2-1|.|TRBV10-3
TGTGCCATCAGTGAAACCAGCCCAGGACACGATGAGCAGTTCTTC
CAISETSPGHDEQFF
>.|TRBJ2-5|.|TRBV3-1/TRBV3-2
TGTGCCAGCAGCCGCCGGGACTTTCAAGAGACCCAGTACTTC
CASSRRDFQETQYF
>.|TRBJ1-2|.|TRBV3-1/TRBV3-2
TGTGCCAGCAGCTTTCAGGGGTTAAACTATGGCTACACCTTC
CASSFQGLNYGYTF
>TRBD1|TRBJ2-7|.|TRBV2
TGTGCCAGCAGTGAATGGACAGGGGGCGCTTCCTACGAGCAGTACTTC
CASSEWTGGASYEQYF
>.|TRBJ1-2|once|TRBV3-1/TRBV3-2
TGTGCCAGCAGCCAAGATAGCGGCTGGGGCAGGGCGGACTATGGCTACACCTTC
CASSQDSGWGRADYGYTF
>TRBD2|TRBJ2-5|.|TRBV3-1/TRBV3-2
TGTGCCAGCAGCCTACGGGGCTCCAGCGGGAGTGGAGACCAGTACTTC
CASSLRGSSGSGDQYF
>TRBD1|TRBJ1-1|.|TRBV5-6
TGTGCCAGCAGCTTCGGACAGGCCTGGGGCGACACTGAAGCTTTCTTT
CASSFGQAWGDTEAFF
>TRBD2|TRBJ2-7|once|TRBV11-2
TGTGCCAGCAGCTTAGACCTAGCGGGAGTCTACGAGCAGTACTTC
CASSLDLAGVYEQYF
>TRBD1|TRBJ1-3|.|TRBV5-1
TGCGCCAGCAGCTTGGGTGGACAGGGGGCTAAAAGCTCTGGAAACACCATATATTTT
CASSLGGQGAKSSGNTIYF
>.|TRBJ1-4|once|TRBV29-1
TGCAGCGTTGACGGTCAGGGCAATGAAAAACTGTTTTTT
CSVDGQGNEKLFF
>TRBD2|TRBJ2-7|.|TRBV28
TGTGCCAGCAGTTTCATACTAGCGGGAAGCTACGAGCAGTACTTC
CASSFILAGSYEQYF
>.|TRBJ1-4|.|TRBV7-9
TGTGCCAGCAGCCCCGGGGGGTTTCCGGATGAAAAACTGTTTTTT
CASSPGGFPDEKLFF
>TRBD1|TRBJ2-1|.|TRBV10-3
TGTGCCATCAGTGAGCTCAATCAGGGGGCAGGGTACAATGAGCAGTTCTTC
CAISELNQGAGYNEQFF
>TRBD2|TRBJ2-1|.|TRBV6-2/TRBV6-3
TGTGCCAGCAGTTACCCAACCGGGACTAGCGGGAGTATAGGTGAGCAGTTCTTC
CASSYPTGTSGSIGEQFF
>.|TRBJ2-1|.|TRBV7-3
TGTGCCAGCAGCTTAAGGCTAGTAGGCTACAATGAGCAGTTCTTC
CASSLRLVGYNEQFF
>TRBD1|TRBJ1-2|.|TRBV7-8
TGTGCCAGCAGCCTACAGGGGGCCTATGGCTACACCTTC
CASSLQGAYGYTF
>TRBD1|TRBJ2-3|.|TRBV7-2
TGTGCCAGCAGCTCCTACAGGACAGGGGGAGGAGATACGCAGTATTTT
CASSSYRTGGGDTQYF
>TRBD2|TRBJ2-7|.|TRBV5-4
TGTGCCAGCAGCTCCGGACTAGACTCCTACGAGCAGTACTTC
CASSSGLDSYEQYF
>.|TRBJ2-2|.|TRBV21-1
TGTGCCAGCAGCCCGCGGGACAGGGTTACCGGGGAGCTGTTTTTT
CASSPRDRVTGELFF
>TRBD2|TRBJ2-7|many|TRBV3-1/TRBV3-2
TGTGCCAGCAGATACCTAGGGGTTGGCGGGAGGTATTTCTACGAGCAGTACTTC
CASRYLGVGGRYFYEQYF
>.|TRBJ2-1|.|TRBV11-3
TGTGCCAGCAGCTTAGATTTTCCCCCTAGCAGCTCCTACAATGAGCAGTTCTTC
CASSLDFPPSSSYNEQFF
>TRBD2|TRBJ2-1|many|TRBV3-1/TRBV3-2
TGTGCCAGCAGCTGGACTAGCGGTGACAATGAGCAGTTCTTC
CASSWTSGDNEQFF
>.|TRBJ1-6|.|TRBV28
TGTGCCAGCAGTACCCGGAGGAGTAATTCACCCCTCCACTTT
CASSTRRSNSPLHF
>.|TRBJ2-7|.|TRBV10-3
TGTGCCATCAGTGATGGTAGCCCCTACGAGCAGTACTTC
CAISDGSPYEQYF
>.|TRBJ2-7|.|TRBV27
TGTGCCAGCAGCCAGGGACTCTCTCTTACCGAGCAGTACTTC
CASSQGLSLTEQYF
>.|TRBJ1-2|.|TRBV28
TGTGCCAGCAGTTGGGGCCCGAATGGCTACACCTTC
CASSWGPNGYTF
>TRBD1|TRBJ1-2|.|TRBV30
TGTGCCTGGAGTGTTCCAGGGGGGAACTATGGCTACACCTTC
CAWSVPGGNYGYTF
>TRBD2|TRBJ2-3|few|TRBV24-1
TGTGCCACCAGTGCGGCGGGAGGGCCATCAGATACGCAGTATTTT
CATSAAGGPSDTQYF
>.|TRBJ2-3|.|TRBV29-1
TGCAGCGGTATAGGGGGTTCGATTGCAGATACGCAGTATTTT
CSGIGGSIADTQYF
>.|TRBJ2-3|.|TRBV7-2
TGTGCCAGCAGCTTAGACAGGGAATCTGCAGATACGCAGTATTTT
CASSLDRESADTQYF
>.|TRBJ1-2|once|TRBV9
TGTGCCAGCAGCGTAGGATCCCCCCAGGGGCCAGGTGGCTACACCTTC
CASSVGSPQGPGGYTF
>.|TRBJ1-2|.|TRBV2
TGTGCCAGCAGCCCGGGAGATAACTATGGCTACACCTTC
CASSPGDNYGYTF
>.|TRBJ2-1|.|TRBV2
TGTGCCAGCAGTTCTAAGAGCTACAATGAGCAGTTCTTC
CASSSKSYNEQFF
>TRBD2|TRBJ2-1|.|TRBV5-1
TGCGCCAGCTTATGGACTAGCGGGAACTTCAATGAGCAGTTCTTC
CASLWTSGNFNEQFF
>TRBD2|TRBJ2-1|.|TRBV4-3
TGCGCCAGCAGCCAGACTAGCGGGGGATACAATGAGCAGTTCTTC
CASSQTSGGYNEQFF
>TRBD2|TRBJ2-5|.|TRBV4-1
TGCGCCAGCAGCCAAGGTACGGGAGGCAGGGAGACCCAGTACTTC
CASSQGTGGRETQYF
>.|TRBJ2-1|.|TRBV29-1
TGCAGCGTTGAACCGGCCGACAGGAGATACAATGAGCAGTTCTTC
CSVEPADRRYNEQFF
>.|TRBJ2-2|.|TRBV9
TGTGCCAGCACCCGAGGACTCCTTCTTAACACCGGGGAGCTGTTTTTT
CASTRGLLLNTGELFF
>.|TRBJ2-2|.|TRBV7-3
TGTGCCAGCAGCTGGCAGCGAAACACCGGGGAGCTGTTTTTT
CASSWQRNTGELFF
>TRBD2|TRBJ2-5|.|TRBV9
TGTGCCAGCAGCGCCGTCACTAGCGCACAAGAGACCCAGTACTTC
CASSAVTSAQETQYF
>TRBD1|TRBJ2-5|.|TRBV5-1
TGCGCCAGCAGCTCGGACAGGGGTGTGGAGACCCAGTACTTC
CASSSDRGVETQYF
>TRBD1|TRBJ1-2|.|TRBV7-9
TGTGCCAGCAGCTTCTCGACGGGACAGTACTATGGCTACACCTTC
CASSFSTGQYYGYTF
>.|TRBJ1-1|few|TRBV7-9
TGTGCCAGCAGCTCTATGGGCGGAGGGCCCACTGAAGCTTTCTTT
CASSSMGGGPTEAFF
>TRBD1|TRBJ2-7|.|TRBV19
TGTGCCAGTAGCGGAGGCCGGGACAGAAGTTACGAGCAGTACTTC
CASSGGRDRSYEQYF